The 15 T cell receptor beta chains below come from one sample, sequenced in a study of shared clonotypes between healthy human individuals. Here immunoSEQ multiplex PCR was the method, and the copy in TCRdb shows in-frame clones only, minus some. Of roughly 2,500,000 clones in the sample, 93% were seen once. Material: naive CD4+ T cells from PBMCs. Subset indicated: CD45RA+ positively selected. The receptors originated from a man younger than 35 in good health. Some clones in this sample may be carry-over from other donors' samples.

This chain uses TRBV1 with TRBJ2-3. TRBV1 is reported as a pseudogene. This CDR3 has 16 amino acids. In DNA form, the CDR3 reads TGCACCAGCAGCCAAGCGGAATCCTGGAGCACAGATACGCAGTATTTT. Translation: CTSSQAESWSTDTQYF.

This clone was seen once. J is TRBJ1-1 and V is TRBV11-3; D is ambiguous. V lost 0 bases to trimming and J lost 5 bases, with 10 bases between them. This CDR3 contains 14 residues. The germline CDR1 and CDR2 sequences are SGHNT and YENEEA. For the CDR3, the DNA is TGTGCCAGCAGCTTAGAAGGAGGAAAGACTGAAGCTTTCTTT. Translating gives CASSLEGGKTEAFF.

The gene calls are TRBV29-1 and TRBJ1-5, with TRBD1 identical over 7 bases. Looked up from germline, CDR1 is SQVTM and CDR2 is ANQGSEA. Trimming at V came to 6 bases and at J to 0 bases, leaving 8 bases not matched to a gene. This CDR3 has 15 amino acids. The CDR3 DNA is TGCAGCGTAGGTGACAGGGACTATAGCAATCAGCCCCAGCATTTT. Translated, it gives CSVGDRDYSNQPQHF.

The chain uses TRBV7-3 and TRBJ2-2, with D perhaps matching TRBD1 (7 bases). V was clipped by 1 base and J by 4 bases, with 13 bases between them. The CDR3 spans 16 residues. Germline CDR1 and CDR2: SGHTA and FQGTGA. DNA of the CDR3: TGTGCCAGCAGCTTAATCGGCCAGGGGGGCACCGGGGAGCTGTTTTTT. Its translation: CASSLIGQGGTGELFF.

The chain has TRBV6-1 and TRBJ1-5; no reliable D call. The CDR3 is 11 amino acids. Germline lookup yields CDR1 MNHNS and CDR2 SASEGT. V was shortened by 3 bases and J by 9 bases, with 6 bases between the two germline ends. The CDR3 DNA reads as TGTGCCAGCAGTGAGGTAGGGCCCCAGCATTTT. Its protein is CASSEVGPQHF.

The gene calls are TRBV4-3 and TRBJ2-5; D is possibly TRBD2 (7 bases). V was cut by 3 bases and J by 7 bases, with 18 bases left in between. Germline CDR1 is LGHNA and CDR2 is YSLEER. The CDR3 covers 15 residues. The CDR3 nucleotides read TGCGCCAGCAGCCACCTGGGGGGGCAGGGTGGGACCCAGTACTTC. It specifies CASSHLGGQGGTQYF.

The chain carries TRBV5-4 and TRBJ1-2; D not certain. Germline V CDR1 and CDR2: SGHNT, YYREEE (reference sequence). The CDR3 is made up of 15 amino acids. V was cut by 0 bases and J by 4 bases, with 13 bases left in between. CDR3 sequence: CASSLGMEGVYGYTF. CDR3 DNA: TGTGCCAGCAGCTTGGGTATGGAGGGTGTCTATGGCTACACCTTC.

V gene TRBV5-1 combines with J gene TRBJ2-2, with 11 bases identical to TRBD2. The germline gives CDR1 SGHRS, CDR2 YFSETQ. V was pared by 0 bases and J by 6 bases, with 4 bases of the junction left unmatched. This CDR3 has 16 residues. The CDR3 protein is CASSLVASGRSGELFF. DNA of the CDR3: TGCGCCAGCAGCTTGGTGGCTAGCGGGAGGTCCGGGGAGCTGTTTTTT.

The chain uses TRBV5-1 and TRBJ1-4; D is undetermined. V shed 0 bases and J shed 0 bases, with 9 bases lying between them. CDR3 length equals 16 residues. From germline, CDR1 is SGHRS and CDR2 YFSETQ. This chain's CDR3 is CASSLVGIATNEKLFF. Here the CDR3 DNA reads TGCGCCAGCAGCTTGGTAGGCATTGCAACTAATGAAAAACTGTTTTTT.

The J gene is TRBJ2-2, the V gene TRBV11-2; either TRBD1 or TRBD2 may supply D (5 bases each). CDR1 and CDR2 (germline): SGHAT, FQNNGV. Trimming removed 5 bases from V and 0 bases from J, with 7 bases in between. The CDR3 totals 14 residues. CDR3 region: CASSRGPNTGELFF. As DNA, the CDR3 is TGTGCCAGCAGCCGGGGCCCGAACACCGGGGAGCTGTTTTTT.

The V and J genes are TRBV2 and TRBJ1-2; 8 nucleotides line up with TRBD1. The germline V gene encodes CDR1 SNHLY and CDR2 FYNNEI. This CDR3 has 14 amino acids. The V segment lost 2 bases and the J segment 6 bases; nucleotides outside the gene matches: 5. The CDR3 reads CASSEQRTGNGYTF. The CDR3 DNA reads TGTGCCAGCAGTGAACAGCGGACAGGGAATGGCTACACCTTC. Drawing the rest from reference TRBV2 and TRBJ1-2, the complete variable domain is EPEVTQTPSHQVTQMGQEVILRCVPISNHLYFYWYRQILGQKVEFLVSFYNNEISEKSEIFDDQFSVERPDGSNFTLKIRSTKLEDSAMYFCASSEQRTGNGYTFGSGTRLTVV.

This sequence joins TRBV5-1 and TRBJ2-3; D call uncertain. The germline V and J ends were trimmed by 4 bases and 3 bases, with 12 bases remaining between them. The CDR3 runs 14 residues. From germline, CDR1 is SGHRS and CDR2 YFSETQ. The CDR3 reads CASSSDVGTDTQYF. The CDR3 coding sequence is TGCGCCAGCAGCAGTGATGTAGGGACAGATACGCAGTATTTT.

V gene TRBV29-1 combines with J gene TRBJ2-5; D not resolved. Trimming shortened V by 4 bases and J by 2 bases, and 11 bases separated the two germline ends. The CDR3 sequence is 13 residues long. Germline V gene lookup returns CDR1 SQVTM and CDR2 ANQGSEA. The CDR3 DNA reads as TGCAGCGTTGCTCTCCTTCTGCAAGAGACCCAGTACTTC. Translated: CSVALLLQETQYF.

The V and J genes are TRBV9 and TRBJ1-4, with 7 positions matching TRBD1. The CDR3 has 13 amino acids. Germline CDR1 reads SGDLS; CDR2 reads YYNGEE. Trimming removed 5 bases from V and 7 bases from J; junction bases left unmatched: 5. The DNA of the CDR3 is TGTGCCAGCAGTGGGACAGAAACTGAAAAACTGTTTTTT. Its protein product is CASSGTETEKLFF.

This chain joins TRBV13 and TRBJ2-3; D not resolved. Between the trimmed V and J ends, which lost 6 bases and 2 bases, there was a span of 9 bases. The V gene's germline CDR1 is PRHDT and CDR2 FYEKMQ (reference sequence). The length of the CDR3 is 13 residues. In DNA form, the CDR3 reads TGTGCCAGCAGTTTCGTTGCCACAGATACGCAGTATTTT. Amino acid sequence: CASSFVATDTQYF.